The 16 T cell receptor beta chains presented below share a single source sample, sequenced in a study of shared clonotypes between healthy human individuals. Here immunoSEQ multiplex PCR was the method, and the copy in TCRdb shows in-frame clones only, minus some. The sample lists approximately 2.5 million clones, around 90% occurring once. Sequencing was done on a sample of naive CD4+ T cells sorted from blood. Indicated subset: CD45RA+ positively selected. These receptor sequences come from a young man in good health.

The rearrangement links TRBV4-3 to TRBJ2-2, with 11 bases identical to TRBD2. V was clipped by 2 bases and J by 7 bases; unmatched bases: 6. The CDR3 is made up of 16 amino acids. Germline V gives CDR1 LGHNA, CDR2 YSLEER. The CDR3 sequence: CASSQRLAGIRGELFF. In DNA, the CDR3 is TGCGCCAGCAGCCAACGACTAGCGGGAATTCGCGGGGAGCTGTTTTTT.

This chain joins TRBV19 and TRBJ1-5, with TRBD1 matching 7 bases. The V and J ends lost 4 bases and 7 bases, in that order; junction bases with no gene match: 10. The length of the CDR3 is 15 residues. Per germline, CDR1 LNHDA and CDR2 SQIVND (reference sequence). In nucleotides, the CDR3 is TGTGCCAGTAGTAACCTCGGAGGGGGCGGGCAGCCCCAGCATTTT. Translation gives CASSNLGGGGQPQHF.

This chain joins TRBV10-3 and TRBJ2-3; 7 bases agree with TRBD2. Trimming took 4 bases from V and 2 from J; bases not matched to a gene: 3. The germline V gene has CDR1 ENHRY and CDR2 SYGVKD. The CDR3 is 14 amino acids. As DNA, the CDR3 is TGTGCCATCAGTGCCACTAGCGCCACAGATACGCAGTATTTT. This sequence encodes CAISATSATDTQYF.

This clone was seen only a few times. This chain uses TRBV2 with TRBJ2-1, with D hard to call. The V end lost 9 bases, the J end lost 1 base, and 7 bases lay between the germline ends. Per the germline V gene, CDR1 is SNHLY and CDR2 is FYNNEI. The CDR3 runs 12 residues. CDR3 region: CARGRSYNEQFF. CDR3 nucleotides: TGTGCCAGGGGCCGGTCCTACAATGAGCAGTTCTTC.

The chain links TRBV6-1 to TRBJ1-1; a weak D match, TRBD1 (6 bases). Germline V gene sequence: CDR1 MNHNS, CDR2 SASEGT. The CDR3 length is 15 residues. Trimming took 5 bases from V and 5 from J, leaving 18 bases between them. The CDR3 DNA is TGTGCCAGCAGTCCTCAAGGAACAGGGAAAACTGAAGCTTTCTTT. Translation: CASSPQGTGKTEAFF.

As for this clone: The identical CDR3 is also encoded by other nucleotide sequences in the sample. The CDR3: CASSVGAGPNEKLFF. The CDR3 DNA follows: TGTGCCAGCAGCGTAGGGGCCGGGCCTAATGAAAAACTGTTTTTT. The chain is built from TRBV9 and TRBJ1-4, with D uncertain. V shed 0 bases and J shed 3 bases, with 9 bases lying between them. Germline values: CDR1 SGDLS, CDR2 YYNGEE. This CDR3 is built from 15 residues.

The chain combines TRBV28 with TRBJ1-6, with TRBD1 matching over 10 bases. CDR1 MDHEN and CDR2 SYDVKM come from the germline V gene. The CDR3 sequence is 17 residues long. V trimming: 6 bases; J trimming: 4 bases; junction bases outside the gene matches: 9. CDR3: CASSLGGQGRYNSPLHF. CDR3 bases: TGTGCCAGCAGCTTAGGGGGACAGGGGCGTTATAATTCACCCCTCCACTTT. Full variable domain (missing parts from reference TRBV28 and TRBJ1-6): DVKVTQSSRYLVKRTGEKVFLECVQDMDHENMFWYRQDPGLGLRLIYFSYDVKMKEKGDIPEGYSVSREKKERFSLILESASTNQTSMYLCASSLGGQGRYNSPLHFGNGTRLTVT.

The V call is TRBV5-1, the J call TRBJ1-1; D is perhaps TRBD1 (6 bases). The germline V gene encodes CDR1 SGHRS and CDR2 YFSETQ. V was trimmed by 4 bases and J by 8 bases, leaving 18 bases between them. The CDR3 spans 14 residues. CDR3 region: CASSPQGGGGEAFF. The CDR3 DNA follows: TGCGCCAGCAGCCCACAGGGTGGGGGCGGGGAAGCTTTCTTT. The variable domain in full, with the rest retrieved from reference TRBV5-1 and TRBJ1-1, is KAGVTQTPRYLIKTRGQQVTLSCSPISGHRSVSWYQQTPGQGLQFLFEYFSETQRNKGNFPGRFSGRQFSNSRSEMNVSTLELGDSALYLCASSPQGGGGEAFFGQGTRLTVV.

V and J are TRBV5-1 and TRBJ1-4, with a possible D match to TRBD1 (5 bases). This CDR3 contains 17 residues. With 3 bases removed from V and 0 bases from J, the gap between germline ends came to 15 bases. Looked up from germline, CDR1 is SGHRS and CDR2 is YFSETQ. CDR3 nucleotides: TGCGCCAGCAGCTGGGGGTACTCAGGCGCAACTAATGAAAAACTGTTTTTT. Translated, it gives CASSWGYSGATNEKLFF.

This clone was observed once. The V call is TRBV10-1, the J call TRBJ2-7; D is possibly TRBD1 (6 bases). This CDR3 has 12 amino acids. Germline values: CDR1 WNHNN, CDR2 SYGVQD (reference sequence). Trimming shortened V by 8 bases and J by 3 bases, and 11 bases separated the two germline ends. The CDR3 spells CASHRVGYEQYF. The CDR3 DNA reads as TGCGCCAGCCACAGGGTGGGCTACGAGCAGTACTTC.

The chain uses TRBV7-2 and TRBJ2-7, with TRBD2 matching 8 bases. The CDR3 loop spans 15 amino acids. CDR1 and CDR2 from the germline V gene are SGHTA and FQGNSA. V trimming: 4 bases; J trimming: 0 bases; junction bases outside the gene matches: 5. The CDR3 region has the DNA TGTGCCAGCAGCTACATAGCGGGACTCTCCTACGAGCAGTACTTC. This sequence encodes CASSYIAGLSYEQYF.

The chain carries TRBV18 and TRBJ2-2; 10 bases align to TRBD1. The CDR3 consists of 17 residues. The junction had 7 bases not matched to a gene; V was cut back by 5 bases and J by 1 base. Looked up from germline, CDR1 is KGHSH and CDR2 is LQKENI. The CDR3 DNA is TGTGCCAGCTCAGCCGGGACAGGGGACGTGAACACCGGGGAGCTGTTTTTT. This sequence encodes CASSAGTGDVNTGELFF.

Note on this clone: The same CDR3 arises from other DNA sequences in this sample as well. The chain is built from TRBV29-1 and TRBJ2-1; D may be TRBD1 (6 bases). This CDR3 has 13 amino acids. V lost 6 bases to trimming and J lost 1 base, with 10 bases between them. Germline V gene lookup returns CDR1 SQVTM and CDR2 ANQGSEA. CDR3: CSVTGSSYNEQFF. The CDR3 coding sequence is TGCAGCGTCACAGGGTCATCCTACAATGAGCAGTTCTTC.

This clone has only a few counts. This CDR3 is CAWSGGGLGQPQHF. The CDR3 bases are TGTGCCTGGAGTGGTGGAGGGCTCGGACAGCCCCAGCATTTT. The rearrangement joins TRBV30 to TRBJ1-5; D unclear. V was shortened by 1 base and J by 7 bases, with 14 bases between the two germline ends. Germline assignment: CDR1 GTSNPN and CDR2 SVGIG (reference sequence). The CDR3 has 14 residues.

The chain employs TRBV28 and TRBJ2-3, with 12 positions matching TRBD2. V was pared by 3 bases and J by 3 bases, with 7 bases of the junction left unmatched. This CDR3 has 17 amino acids. Germline CDR1 is MDHEN and CDR2 is SYDVKM. The DNA of the CDR3 is TGTGCCAGCAGTTTGCTGGGACTAGCGGGTTCTACAGATACGCAGTATTTT. The encoded protein is CASSLLGLAGSTDTQYF.

This clone was seen a few times. The chain joins TRBV30 to TRBJ1-6, with 8 bases matching TRBD1. CDR3 size: 15 residues. After removal of 4 bases from V and 8 bases from J, the junction contained 10 bases not matched to a gene. CDR1 GTSNPN and CDR2 SVGIG come from the germline V gene (reference sequence). The CDR3 DNA reads as TGTGCCTGGACTCGCTTCCCGGGACAGGATTCACCCCTCCACTTT. This translates into CAWTRFPGQDSPLHF.